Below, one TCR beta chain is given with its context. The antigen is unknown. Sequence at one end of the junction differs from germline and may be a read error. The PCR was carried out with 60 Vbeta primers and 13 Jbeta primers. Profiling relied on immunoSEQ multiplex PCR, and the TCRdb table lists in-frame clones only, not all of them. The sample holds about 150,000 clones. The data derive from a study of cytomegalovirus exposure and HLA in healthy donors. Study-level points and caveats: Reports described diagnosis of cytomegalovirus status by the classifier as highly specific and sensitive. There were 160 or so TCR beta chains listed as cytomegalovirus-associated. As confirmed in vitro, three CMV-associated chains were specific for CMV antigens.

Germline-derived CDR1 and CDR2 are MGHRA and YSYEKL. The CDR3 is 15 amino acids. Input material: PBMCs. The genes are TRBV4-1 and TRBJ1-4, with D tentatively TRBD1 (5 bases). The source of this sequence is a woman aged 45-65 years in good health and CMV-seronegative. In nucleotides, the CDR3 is TGCGCCAGCAACCAAGCGGGGCGCGGGGTTGAAAAACTGTTTTTT. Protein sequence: CASNQAGRGVEKLFF.